Listed below are T cell receptor beta chains from one sample, sequenced in a study of T-cell reconstitution after alpha-beta-depleted transplantation in children. In TCRdb, the PCR reads were re-called with MiXCR into one record per CDR3 protein. The sample contains some 350,000 distinct CDR3 sequences, about 9.4% of which appear only once. Specimen: PBMCs from the stem cell graft donor, collected from the stem cell graft. These receptors were obtained from a human donor who donated a stem cell graft to a child with acute lymphoblastic leukemia. Both conserved end residues are part of each CDR3. The order of the fields is V gene, D gene, clone size, J gene, CDR3 protein, CDR3 DNA. A D gene is named only where the DNA matches it firmly. Clone size is stated in some rows and not others, as once, few, many or a class when expanded.

TRBV4-3	TRBD1	NA	TRBJ1-3	CASSLQTGTGEPGNTIYF	TGCGCCAGCAGCCTTCAAACCGGGACAGGGGAACCTGGAAACACCATATATTTT
TRBV5-5	NA	NA	TRBJ1-2	CASSYTGGANYGYTF	TGTGCCAGCAGCTATACAGGAGGAGCTAACTATGGCTACACCTTC
TRBV6-5	TRBD2	NA	TRBJ2-1	CASWGLAGVSYNEQFF	TGTGCCAGCTGGGGCCTAGCGGGAGTCTCCTACAATGAGCAGTTCTTC
TRBV24-1	NA	NA	TRBJ2-6	CATSSGSGANVLTF	TGTGCCACCAGTTCTGGGTCTGGGGCCAACGTCCTGACTTTC
TRBV11-2	NA	few	TRBJ2-2	CASSSERRALFF	TGTGCCAGCAGCTCCGAACGGCGGGCGCTGTTTTTT
TRBV4-1	NA	NA	TRBJ2-1	CASARLGGSEQFF	TGCGCCAGCGCCAGGCTAGGAGGGAGTGAGCAGTTCTTC
TRBV5-1	NA	few	TRBJ2-1	CASSILQGFSDNEQFF	TGCGCCAGCAGCATCCTCCAGGGGTTCTCGGACAATGAGCAGTTCTTC
TRBV5-1	TRBD2	few	TRBJ2-1	CASRTSGSVDEQFF	TGCGCCAGCAGAACTAGCGGGAGTGTTGATGAGCAGTTCTTC
TRBV7-9	TRBD2	few	TRBJ2-3	CASSLDGLGKSTDTQYF	TGTGCCAGCAGCTTAGACGGACTAGGGAAGAGCACAGATACGCAGTATTTT
TRBV7-3	TRBD2	few	TRBJ2-3	CASSSGTSRADTQYF	TGTGCCAGCAGCTCCGGGACTAGCAGAGCAGATACGCAGTATTTT
TRBV27	NA	NA	TRBJ2-7	CASSLTPTYEQYF	TGTGCCAGCAGTTTAACCCCCACCTACGAGCAGTACTTC
TRBV5-1	NA	few	TRBJ2-2	CASSSRPSGAGELFF	TGCGCCAGCAGCAGCCGCCCGTCAGGCGCCGGGGAGCTGTTTTTT
TRBV2	NA	NA	TRBJ2-2	CASSVVVAGTGELFF	TGTGCCAGCAGTGTGGTTGTAGCTGGCACCGGGGAGCTGTTTTTT
TRBV20-1	NA	few	TRBJ2-1	CSARDQGDEQFF	TGCAGTGCTAGAGATCAAGGCGATGAGCAGTTCTTC
TRBV7-9	TRBD1	NA	TRBJ2-7	CASSLGGTGANYEQYF	TGTGCCAGCAGCTTAGGCGGGACAGGGGCTAACTACGAGCAGTACTTC
TRBV11-2	TRBD1	NA	TRBJ1-1	CASSTDRAPEAFF	TGTGCCAGCAGCACCGACAGGGCCCCTGAAGCTTTCTTT
TRBV2	TRBD2	many	TRBJ2-1	CASRSSGSSYNEQFF	TGTGCCAGCAGGAGTAGCGGGAGCTCCTACAATGAGCAGTTCTTC
TRBV16	TRBD2	many	TRBJ2-7	CASSHGTSGGPEQYF	TGTGCCAGCAGCCACGGGACTAGCGGGGGGCCCGAGCAGTACTTC
TRBV7-2	NA	few	TRBJ2-3	CASSSQDSLGTQYF	TGTGCCAGCAGCTCCCAGGACTCCCTAGGTACGCAGTATTTT